This is a list of T cell receptor beta chains from one sample in a study of long-term antiretroviral therapy in people with HIV. Sequencing was performed with immunoSEQ multiplex PCR; in TCRdb, only in-frame clones are kept and a portion is missing. The sample records roughly 44,000 clones, around 96% being singletons. The material was unsorted PBMCs, obtained 3.7 years after starting antiretroviral therapy. These receptors originate from a woman aged 45-65 years with HIV. Both conserved end residues are part of each CDR3. Each record gives: D gene, V gene, J gene, clone size, CDR3 DNA, CDR3 protein. The D gene is left open where the match is weak. Some rows have no size entry. The others give once, few or many, or a class for an expanded clone.

D: NA; V: TRBV6-5; J: TRBJ2-5; size: NA; DNA: TGTGCCAGCAGTTACTCGTCCAGGAGCCCCCCAGAGACCCAGTACTTC; CDR3: CASSYSSRSPPETQYF
D: NA; V: TRBV19; J: TRBJ1-5; size: once; DNA: TGTGCCACCACCCCTGCCCTGGAATATAGCAATCAGCCCCAGCATTTT; CDR3: CATTPALEYSNQPQHF
D: TRBD2; V: TRBV5-1; J: TRBJ2-1; size: NA; DNA: TGCGCCAGCAGCTTGGATCAGACTAGCGGGGCTTACAATGAGCAGTTCTTC; CDR3: CASSLDQTSGAYNEQFF
D: NA; V: TRBV4-3; J: TRBJ1-2; size: NA; DNA: TGCGCCAGCAGCCAAGTGGGGGGAGGCTATGGCTACACCTTC; CDR3: CASSQVGGGYGYTF
D: NA; V: TRBV12-5; J: TRBJ2-7; size: NA; DNA: TGTGCTAGTGGCTTAAGGAGGGGGCTAGCCGACTACGAGCAGTACTTC; CDR3: CASGLRRGLADYEQYF
D: TRBD1; V: TRBV7-9; J: TRBJ2-3; size: NA; DNA: TGTGCCAGCAGCGCAACAGGGGGCTCAGATACGCAGTATTTT; CDR3: CASSATGGSDTQYF
D: NA; V: TRBV5-1; J: TRBJ1-1; size: NA; DNA: TGCGCCAGCAGCCGCGGGACGGGGAACACTGAAGCTTTCTTT; CDR3: CASSRGTGNTEAFF
D: NA; V: TRBV2; J: TRBJ1-2; size: NA; DNA: TGTGCCAGCAGTGTAGAGGCAGGAAGGTATGGCTACACCTTC; CDR3: CASSVEAGRYGYTF
D: NA; V: TRBV6-5; J: TRBJ1-2; size: NA; DNA: TGTGCCAGCAAACCTACAGGCCTCTATGGCTACACCTTC; CDR3: CASKPTGLYGYTF
D: NA; V: TRBV29-1; J: TRBJ1-2; size: NA; DNA: TGCAGCGTTACTGACAGACGCTATGGCTACACCTTC; CDR3: CSVTDRRYGYTF
D: NA; V: TRBV6-5; J: TRBJ1-5; size: NA; DNA: TGTGCCACGGGGGTCCTCGGCACCAATCAGCCCCAGCATTTT; CDR3: CATGVLGTNQPQHF
D: TRBD1; V: TRBV5-3; J: TRBJ2-7; size: NA; DNA: TGTGCCAGAAGTTCCGTACAGGGGAAGTCCTACGAGCAGTACTTC; CDR3: CARSSVQGKSYEQYF
D: NA; V: TRBV27; J: TRBJ1-5; size: NA; DNA: TGTGCCAGCAGTTGGGATCGGGGTCAGCCCCAGCATTTT; CDR3: CASSWDRGQPQHF
D: NA; V: TRBV7-9; J: TRBJ2-2; size: NA; DNA: TGTGCCAGCAGCGAAAGAACGAACACCGGGGAGCTGTTTTTT; CDR3: CASSERTNTGELFF
D: NA; V: TRBV11-3; J: TRBJ2-5; size: NA; DNA: TGTGCCAGCAGTAGGGGGTACGAGACCCAGTACTTC; CDR3: CASSRGYETQYF
D: TRBD1; V: TRBV19; J: TRBJ1-1; size: NA; DNA: TGTGCCAGTAGTGACAGGGGCTCAAACACTGAAGCTTTCTTT; CDR3: CASSDRGSNTEAFF
D: NA; V: TRBV2; J: TRBJ1-1; size: NA; DNA: TGTGCCAGCACTGAGGGGACCTTCACTGAAGCTTTCTTT; CDR3: CASTEGTFTEAFF
D: NA; V: TRBV7-2; J: TRBJ2-2; size: NA; DNA: TGTGCCAGCAGCCAGCGACTGGGGACCGGGGAGCTGTTTTTT; CDR3: CASSQRLGTGELFF
D: TRBD2; V: TRBV15; J: TRBJ2-5; size: NA; DNA: TGTGCCACCAGCTCCCACACCGAATTTACTAGCGGAGTTAAAGAGACCCAGTACTTC; CDR3: CATSSHTEFTSGVKETQYF
D: NA; V: TRBV30; J: TRBJ1-2; size: NA; DNA: TGTGCCTGGAGTGACCGACTCTATGGCTACACCTTC; CDR3: CAWSDRLYGYTF
D: NA; V: TRBV7-9; J: TRBJ1-2; size: NA; DNA: TGTGCCAGCAGCCCCGACCCTAACTATGGCTACACCTTC; CDR3: CASSPDPNYGYTF
D: NA; V: TRBV10-3; J: TRBJ1-4; size: NA; DNA: TGTGCCATCAGAACAGGCCTCAATGAGGAACTGTTTTTT; CDR3: CAIRTGLNEELFF
D: NA; V: TRBV10-3; J: TRBJ2-7; size: NA; DNA: TGTGCCATCGGAAGGGAAGGAGGAACCTACGAGCAGTACTTC; CDR3: CAIGREGGTYEQYF
D: TRBD2; V: TRBV6-5; J: TRBJ2-3; size: NA; DNA: TGTGCCAGCAGTTCCGGACTAGCGGGCCCGGATACGCAGTATTTT; CDR3: CASSSGLAGPDTQYF
D: NA; V: TRBV7-9; J: TRBJ2-3; size: once; DNA: TGTGCCAGCAGCTTAGGTAGGGGAGATACGCAGTATTTT; CDR3: CASSLGRGDTQYF
D: NA; V: TRBV30; J: TRBJ1-1; size: NA; DNA: TGTGCCTGGAGTACAACAGGTAACACTGAAGCTTTCTTT; CDR3: CAWSTTGNTEAFF
D: NA; V: TRBV5-8; J: TRBJ1-1; size: NA; DNA: TGTGCCAGCAGCCGTCTGAACACTGAAGCTTTCTTT; CDR3: CASSRLNTEAFF
D: TRBD2; V: TRBV7-8; J: TRBJ2-3; size: NA; DNA: TGTGCCAGCAGCGGGACTAGCGGGGGCCAGGGTACGCAGTATTTT; CDR3: CASSGTSGGQGTQYF
D: TRBD1; V: TRBV5-4; J: TRBJ1-2; size: NA; DNA: TGTGCCAGCAGCTCACCGGGACAGGGGGCGCGTAACTATGGCTACACCTTC; CDR3: CASSSPGQGARNYGYTF
D: NA; V: TRBV25-1; J: TRBJ2-3; size: NA; DNA: TGTGCCAGCAGTGAATTTCCCGTGGGGGACCCTAGCACAGATACGCAGTATTTT; CDR3: CASSEFPVGDPSTDTQYF
D: NA; V: TRBV20-1; J: TRBJ2-5; size: NA; DNA: TGCAGTGCTAGAGATCGGGAGACCCAGTACTTC; CDR3: CSARDRETQYF
D: TRBD1; V: TRBV11-2; J: TRBJ2-1; size: NA; DNA: TGTGCCAGCAGCTTAGCTAGGGGGCGCATATATGAGCAGTTCTTC; CDR3: CASSLARGRIYEQFF
D: NA; V: TRBV11-3; J: TRBJ2-3; size: NA; DNA: TGTGCCAGCAGCTTAGATCCCGGGTCGCAGTATTTT; CDR3: CASSLDPGSQYF
D: NA; V: TRBV21-1; J: TRBJ2-2; size: NA; DNA: TGTGCCAGCAGCAAAGGGACACCTGAAGGGTACACCGGGGAGCTGTTTTTT; CDR3: CASSKGTPEGYTGELFF
D: TRBD1; V: TRBV7-9; J: TRBJ2-5; size: NA; DNA: TGTGCCAGCAGCAACCGGGACAGGGAAGAGACCCAGTACTTC; CDR3: CASSNRDREETQYF
D: NA; V: TRBV9; J: TRBJ2-1; size: once; DNA: TGTGCCAGCAGCGTAGTGGGGGGGCTTGTTGAGCAGTTCTTC; CDR3: CASSVVGGLVEQFF
D: NA; V: TRBV27; J: TRBJ1-5; size: NA; DNA: TGTGCCAGCAGTTTGGGCACAGGGACGGGCAATCAGCCCCAGCATTTT; CDR3: CASSLGTGTGNQPQHF